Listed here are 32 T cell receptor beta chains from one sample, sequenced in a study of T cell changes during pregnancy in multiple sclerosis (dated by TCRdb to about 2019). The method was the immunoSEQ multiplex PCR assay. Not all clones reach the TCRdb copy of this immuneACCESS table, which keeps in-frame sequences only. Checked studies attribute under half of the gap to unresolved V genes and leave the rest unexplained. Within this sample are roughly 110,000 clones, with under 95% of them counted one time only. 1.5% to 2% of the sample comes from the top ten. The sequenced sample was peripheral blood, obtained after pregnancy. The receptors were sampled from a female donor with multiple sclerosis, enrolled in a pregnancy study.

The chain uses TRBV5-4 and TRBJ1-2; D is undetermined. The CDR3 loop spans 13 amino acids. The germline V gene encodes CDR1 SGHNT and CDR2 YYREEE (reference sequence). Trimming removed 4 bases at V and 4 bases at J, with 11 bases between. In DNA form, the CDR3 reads TGTGCCAGCAGCCCTCGGAGTTCCTATGGCTACACCTTC. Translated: CASSPRSSYGYTF.

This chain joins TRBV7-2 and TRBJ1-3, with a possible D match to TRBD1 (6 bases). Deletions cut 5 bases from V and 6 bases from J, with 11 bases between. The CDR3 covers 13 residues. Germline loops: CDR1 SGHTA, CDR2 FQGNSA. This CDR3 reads CASSPAGANTIYF. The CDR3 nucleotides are TGTGCCAGCAGCCCCGCAGGGGCAAACACCATATATTTT.

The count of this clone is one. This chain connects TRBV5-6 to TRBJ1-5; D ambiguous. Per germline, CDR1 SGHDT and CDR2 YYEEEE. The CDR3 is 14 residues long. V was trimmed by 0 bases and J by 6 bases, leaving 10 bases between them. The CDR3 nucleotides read TGTGCCAGCAGCTTGGCCGCAAGTAGTCAGCCCCAGCATTTT. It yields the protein CASSLAASSQPQHF.

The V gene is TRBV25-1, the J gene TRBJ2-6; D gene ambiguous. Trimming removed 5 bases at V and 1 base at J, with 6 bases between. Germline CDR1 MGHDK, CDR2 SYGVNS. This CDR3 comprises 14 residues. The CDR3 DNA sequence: TGTGCCAGCAGTTCTAAGTCTGGGGCCAACGTCCTGACTTTC. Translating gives CASSSKSGANVLTF.

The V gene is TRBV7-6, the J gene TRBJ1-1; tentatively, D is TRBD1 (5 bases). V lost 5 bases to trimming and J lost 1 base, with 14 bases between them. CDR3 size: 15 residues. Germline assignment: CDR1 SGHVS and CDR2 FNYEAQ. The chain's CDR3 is CASSKVGHPNTEAFF. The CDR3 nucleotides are TGTGCCAGCAGCAAGGTGGGGCACCCGAACACTGAAGCTTTCTTT.

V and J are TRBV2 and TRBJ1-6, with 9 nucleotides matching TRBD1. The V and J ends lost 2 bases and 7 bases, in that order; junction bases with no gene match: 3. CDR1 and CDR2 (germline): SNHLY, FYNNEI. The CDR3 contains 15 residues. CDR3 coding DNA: TGTGCCAGCAGTGAACCGGGACAGGGAAATTCACCCCTCCACTTT. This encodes CASSEPGQGNSPLHF.

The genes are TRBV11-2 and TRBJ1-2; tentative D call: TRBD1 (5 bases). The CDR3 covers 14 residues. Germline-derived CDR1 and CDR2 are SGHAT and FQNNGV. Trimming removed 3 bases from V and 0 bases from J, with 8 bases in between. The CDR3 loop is CASSFTGANYGYTF. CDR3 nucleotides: TGTGCCAGCAGCTTTACAGGCGCTAACTATGGCTACACCTTC.

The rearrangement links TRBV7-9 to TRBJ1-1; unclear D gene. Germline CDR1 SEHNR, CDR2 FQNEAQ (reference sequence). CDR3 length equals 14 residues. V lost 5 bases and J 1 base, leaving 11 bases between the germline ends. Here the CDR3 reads CASSLPSPNTEAFF. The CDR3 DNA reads TGTGCCAGCAGCCTACCGTCACCGAACACTGAAGCTTTCTTT.

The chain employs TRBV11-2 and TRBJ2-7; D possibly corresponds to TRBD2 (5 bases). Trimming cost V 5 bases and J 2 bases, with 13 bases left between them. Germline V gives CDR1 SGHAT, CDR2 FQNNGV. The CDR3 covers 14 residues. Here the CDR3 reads CASSRGLFAYEQYF. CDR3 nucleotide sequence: TGTGCCAGCAGCCGAGGACTGTTCGCCTACGAGCAGTACTTC.

The CDR3 bases are TGTGCCAGTAGTAACCACAACAGGGATTTAGTTGAAGCTTTCTTT. Translating it yields CASSNHNRDLVEAFF. The rearrangement uses TRBV19 and TRBJ1-1, with a tentative D call TRBD1 (6 bases). The CDR3 is 15 residues long. Trimming removed 4 bases at V and 7 bases at J, with 19 bases between. Per the germline V gene, CDR1 is LNHDA and CDR2 is SQIVND (reference sequence).

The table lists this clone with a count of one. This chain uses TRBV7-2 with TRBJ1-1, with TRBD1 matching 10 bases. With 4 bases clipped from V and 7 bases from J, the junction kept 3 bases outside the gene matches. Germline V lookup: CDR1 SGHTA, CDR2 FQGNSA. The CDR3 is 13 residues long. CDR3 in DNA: TGTGCCAGCAGCTGGACAGGGGGTAGTGAAGCTTTCTTT. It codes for CASSWTGGSEAFF.

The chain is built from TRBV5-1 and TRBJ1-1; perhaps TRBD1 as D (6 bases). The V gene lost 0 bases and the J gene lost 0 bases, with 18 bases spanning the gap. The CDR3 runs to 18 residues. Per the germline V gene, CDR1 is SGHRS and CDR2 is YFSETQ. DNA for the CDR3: TGCGCCAGCAGCTTGGCCCCTCGCCAGGGGCTCATGAACACTGAAGCTTTCTTT. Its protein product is CASSLAPRQGLMNTEAFF.

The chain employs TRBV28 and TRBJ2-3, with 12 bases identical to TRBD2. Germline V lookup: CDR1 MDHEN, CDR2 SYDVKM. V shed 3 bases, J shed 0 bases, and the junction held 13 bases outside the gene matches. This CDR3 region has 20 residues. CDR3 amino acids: CASSFTTGTSGPFSTDTQYF. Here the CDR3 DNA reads TGTGCCAGCAGTTTTACCACCGGGACTAGCGGGCCCTTTAGCACAGATACGCAGTATTTT. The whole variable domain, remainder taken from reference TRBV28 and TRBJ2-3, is DVKVTQSSRYLVKRTGEKVFLECVQDMDHENMFWYRQDPGLGLRLIYFSYDVKMKEKGDIPEGYSVSREKKERFSLILESASTNQTSMYLCASSFTTGTSGPFSTDTQYFGPGTRLTVL.

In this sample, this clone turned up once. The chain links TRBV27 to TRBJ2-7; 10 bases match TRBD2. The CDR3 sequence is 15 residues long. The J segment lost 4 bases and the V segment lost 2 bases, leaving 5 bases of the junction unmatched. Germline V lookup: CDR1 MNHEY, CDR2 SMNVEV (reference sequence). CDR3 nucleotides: TGTGCCAGCAGTTTAATCCCTAGCGGGAGTTACGAGCAGTACTTC. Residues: CASSLIPSGSYEQYF.

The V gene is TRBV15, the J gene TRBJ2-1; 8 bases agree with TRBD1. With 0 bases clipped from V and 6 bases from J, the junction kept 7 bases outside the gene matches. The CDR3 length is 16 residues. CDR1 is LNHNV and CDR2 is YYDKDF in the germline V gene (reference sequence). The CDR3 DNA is TGTGCCACCAGCAGAGACAGGGGGCCGTTGATCAATGAGCAGTTCTTC. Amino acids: CATSRDRGPLINEQFF.

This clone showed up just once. CDR3 coding DNA: TGTGCCAGCAGAACCCACCCCGGACTAGCGGGAGCACGTGAGCAGTACTTC. It is translated as CASRTHPGLAGAREQYF. This chain connects TRBV11-2 to TRBJ2-5; TRBD2 agrees at 13 bases. Germline-derived CDR1 and CDR2 are SGHAT and FQNNGV. This CDR3 is 17 amino acids long. J was trimmed by 11 bases and V by 6 bases; bases with no gene match: 18.

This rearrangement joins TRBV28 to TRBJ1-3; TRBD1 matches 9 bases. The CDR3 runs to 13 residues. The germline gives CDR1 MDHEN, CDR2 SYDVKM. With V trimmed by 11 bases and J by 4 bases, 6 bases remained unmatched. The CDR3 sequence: CAGQQGAGNTIYF. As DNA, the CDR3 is TGTGCCGGTCAACAGGGGGCGGGAAACACCATATATTTT.

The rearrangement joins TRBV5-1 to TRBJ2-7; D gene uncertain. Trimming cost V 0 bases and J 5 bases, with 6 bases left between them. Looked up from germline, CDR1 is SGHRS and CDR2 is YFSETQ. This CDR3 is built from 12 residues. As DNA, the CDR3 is TGCGCCAGCAGCTTGGTGTCGGACGAGCAGTACTTC. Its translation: CASSLVSDEQYF.

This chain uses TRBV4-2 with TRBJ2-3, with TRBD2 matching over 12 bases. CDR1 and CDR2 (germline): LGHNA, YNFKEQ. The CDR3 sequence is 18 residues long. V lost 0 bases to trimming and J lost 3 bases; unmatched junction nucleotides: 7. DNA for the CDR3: TGTGCCAGCAGCCAAGACTTTAAACTAGCGGGAGGTACAGATACGCAGTATTTT. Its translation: CASSQDFKLAGGTDTQYF.

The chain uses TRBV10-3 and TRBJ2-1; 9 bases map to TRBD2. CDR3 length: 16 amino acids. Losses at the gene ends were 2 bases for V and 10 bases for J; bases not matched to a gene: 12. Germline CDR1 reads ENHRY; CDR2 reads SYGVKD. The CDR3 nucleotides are TGTGCCATCAGTGAGGCCGGGACTAGCCCCCGGGCAGAGCAGTTCTTC. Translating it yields CAISEAGTSPRAEQFF.

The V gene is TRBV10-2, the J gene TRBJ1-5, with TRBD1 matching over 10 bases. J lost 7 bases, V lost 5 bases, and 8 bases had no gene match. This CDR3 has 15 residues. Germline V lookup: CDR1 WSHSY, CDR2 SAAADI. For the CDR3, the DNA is TGCGCCAGCAGTTGGACAGGGGGAAGTCGGCAGCCCCAGCATTTT. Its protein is CASSWTGGSRQPQHF.

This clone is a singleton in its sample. CDR3 sequence (DNA): TGTGCCAGCAGTTACCGGTCGGAGGGGTCCTACGAGCAGTACTTC. It encodes CASSYRSEGSYEQYF. The chain couples TRBV6-5 to TRBJ2-7; D is perhaps TRBD2 (6 bases). CDR3 length: 15 residues. V dropped 2 bases and J dropped 1 base, with 12 bases sitting between them. Germline assignment: CDR1 MNHEY and CDR2 SVGAGI.

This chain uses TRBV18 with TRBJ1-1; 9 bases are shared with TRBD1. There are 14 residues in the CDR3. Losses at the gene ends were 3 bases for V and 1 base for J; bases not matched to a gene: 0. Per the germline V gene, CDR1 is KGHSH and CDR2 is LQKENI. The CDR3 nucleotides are TGTGCCAGCTCACCGACAGGGGGGAACACTGAAGCTTTCTTT. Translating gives CASSPTGGNTEAFF.

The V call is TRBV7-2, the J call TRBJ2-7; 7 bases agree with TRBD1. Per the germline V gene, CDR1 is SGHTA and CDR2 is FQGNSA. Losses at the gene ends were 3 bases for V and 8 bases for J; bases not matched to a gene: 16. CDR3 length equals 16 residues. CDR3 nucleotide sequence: TGTGCCAGCAGCTTGACCGACAGGGACCCAAGCAGAAAGCAGTACTTC. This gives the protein CASSLTDRDPSRKQYF.

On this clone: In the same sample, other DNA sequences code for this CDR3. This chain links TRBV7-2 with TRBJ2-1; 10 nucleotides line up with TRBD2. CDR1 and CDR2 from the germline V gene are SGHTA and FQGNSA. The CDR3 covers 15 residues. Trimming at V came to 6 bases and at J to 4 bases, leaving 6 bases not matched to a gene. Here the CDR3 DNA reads TGTGCCAGCAGTCCCCTAGCGGGGGAATACAATGAGCAGTTCTTC. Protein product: CASSPLAGEYNEQFF. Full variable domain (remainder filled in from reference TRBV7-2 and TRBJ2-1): GAGVSQSPSNKVTEKGKDVELRCDPISGHTALYWYRQSLGQGLEFLIYFQGNSAPDKSGLPSDRFSAERTGGSVSTLTIQRTQQEDSAVYLCASSPLAGEYNEQFFGPGTRLTVL.

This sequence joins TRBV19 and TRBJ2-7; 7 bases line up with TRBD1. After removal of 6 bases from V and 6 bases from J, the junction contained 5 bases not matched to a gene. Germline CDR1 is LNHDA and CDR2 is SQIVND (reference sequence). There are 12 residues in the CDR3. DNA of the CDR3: TGTGCCAGTAGCCTACGACAGGGCGAGCAGTACTTC. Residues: CASSLRQGEQYF.

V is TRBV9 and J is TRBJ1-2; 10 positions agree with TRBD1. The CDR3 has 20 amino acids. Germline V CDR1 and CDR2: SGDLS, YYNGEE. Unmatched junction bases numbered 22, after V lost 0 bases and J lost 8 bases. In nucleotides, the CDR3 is TGTGCCAGCAGCGTAGGAGGTCCGGGGAGACAGGGGGCCTTATCAAGCGGCTACACCTTC. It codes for CASSVGGPGRQGALSSGYTF.

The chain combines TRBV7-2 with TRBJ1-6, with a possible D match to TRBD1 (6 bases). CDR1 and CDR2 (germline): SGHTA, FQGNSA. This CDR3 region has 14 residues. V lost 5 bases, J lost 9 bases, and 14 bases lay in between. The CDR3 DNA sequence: TGTGCCAGCAGCCTGGACAGCGGTTTTTCACCCCTCCACTTT. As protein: CASSLDSGFSPLHF.

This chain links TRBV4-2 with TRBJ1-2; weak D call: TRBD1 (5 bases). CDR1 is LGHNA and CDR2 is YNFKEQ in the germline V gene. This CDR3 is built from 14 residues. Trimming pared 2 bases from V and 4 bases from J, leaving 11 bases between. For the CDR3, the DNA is TGTGCCAGCAGCCAATTCAGGGTAGGCTATGGCTACACCTTC. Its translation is CASSQFRVGYGYTF.

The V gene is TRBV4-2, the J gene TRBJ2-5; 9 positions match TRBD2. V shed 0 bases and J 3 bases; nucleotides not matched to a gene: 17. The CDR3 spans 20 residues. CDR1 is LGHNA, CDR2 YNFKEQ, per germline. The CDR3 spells CASSQEVAGAFDGLEETQYF. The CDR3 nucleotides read TGTGCCAGCAGCCAAGAGGTAGCGGGGGCTTTCGATGGTTTGGAAGAGACCCAGTACTTC.

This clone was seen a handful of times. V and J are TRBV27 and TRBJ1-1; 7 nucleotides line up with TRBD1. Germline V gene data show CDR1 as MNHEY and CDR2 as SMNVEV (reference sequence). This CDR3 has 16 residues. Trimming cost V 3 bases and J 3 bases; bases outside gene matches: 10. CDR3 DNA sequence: TGTGCCAGCAGTTTGATTGACAGGGTTAAGGACACTGAAGCTTTCTTT. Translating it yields CASSLIDRVKDTEAFF.

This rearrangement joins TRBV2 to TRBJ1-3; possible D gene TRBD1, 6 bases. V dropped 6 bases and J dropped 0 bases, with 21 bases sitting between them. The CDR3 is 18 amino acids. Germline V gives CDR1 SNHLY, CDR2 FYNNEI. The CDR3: CASRMGAGSPDSGNTIYF. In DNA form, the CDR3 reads TGTGCCAGCAGGATGGGGGCGGGCAGCCCTGACTCTGGAAACACCATATATTTT. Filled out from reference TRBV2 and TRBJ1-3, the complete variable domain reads EPEVTQTPSHQVTQMGQEVILRCVPISNHLYFYWYRQILGQKVEFLVSFYNNEISEKSEIFDDQFSVERPDGSNFTLKIRSTKLEDSAMYFCASRMGAGSPDSGNTIYFGEGSWLTVV.